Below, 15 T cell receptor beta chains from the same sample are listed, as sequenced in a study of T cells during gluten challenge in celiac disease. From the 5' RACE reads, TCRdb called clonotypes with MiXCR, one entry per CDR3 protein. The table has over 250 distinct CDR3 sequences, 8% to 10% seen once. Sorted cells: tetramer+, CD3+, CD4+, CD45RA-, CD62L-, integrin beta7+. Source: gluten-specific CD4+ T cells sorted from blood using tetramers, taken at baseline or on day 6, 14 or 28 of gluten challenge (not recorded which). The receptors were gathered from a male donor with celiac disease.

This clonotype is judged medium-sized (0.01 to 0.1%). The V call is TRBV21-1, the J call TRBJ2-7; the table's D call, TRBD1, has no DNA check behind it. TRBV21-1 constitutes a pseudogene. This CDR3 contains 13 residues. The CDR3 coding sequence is TGTGCCAGGGGGGGACAGGAGTCCGGCGAGCAGTACTTC. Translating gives CARGGQESGEQYF.

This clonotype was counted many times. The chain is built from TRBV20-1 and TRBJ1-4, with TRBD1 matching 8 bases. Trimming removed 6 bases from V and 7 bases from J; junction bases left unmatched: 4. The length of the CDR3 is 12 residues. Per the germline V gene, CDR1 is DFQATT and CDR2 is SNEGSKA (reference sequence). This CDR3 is CSANRGSEKLFF. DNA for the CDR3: TGCAGTGCAAACAGGGGGAGTGAAAAACTGTTTTTT.

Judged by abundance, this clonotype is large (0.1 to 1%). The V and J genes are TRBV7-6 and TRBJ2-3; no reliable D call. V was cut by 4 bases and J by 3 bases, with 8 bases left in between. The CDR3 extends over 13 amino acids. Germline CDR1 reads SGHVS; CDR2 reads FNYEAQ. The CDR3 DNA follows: TGTGCCAGCAGCTGGCAGGCTACAGATACGCAGTATTTT. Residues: CASSWQATDTQYF.

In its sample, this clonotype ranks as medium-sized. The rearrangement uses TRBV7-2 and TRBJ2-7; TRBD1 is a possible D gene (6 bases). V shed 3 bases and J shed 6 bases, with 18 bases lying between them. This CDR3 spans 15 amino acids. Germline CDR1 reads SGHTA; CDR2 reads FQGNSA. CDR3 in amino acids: CASSFRAGDSGEQYF. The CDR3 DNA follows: TGTGCCAGCAGCTTTAGGGCAGGGGATTCGGGCGAGCAGTACTTC.

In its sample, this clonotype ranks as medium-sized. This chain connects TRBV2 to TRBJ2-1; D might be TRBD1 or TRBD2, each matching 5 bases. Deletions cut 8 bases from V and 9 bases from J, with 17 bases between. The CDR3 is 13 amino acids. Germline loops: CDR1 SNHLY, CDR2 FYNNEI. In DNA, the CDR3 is TGTGCCAGCCAGAGGGGCGGTGGTGGTGAGCAGTTCTTC. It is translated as CASQRGGGGEQFF. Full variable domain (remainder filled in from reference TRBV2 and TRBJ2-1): EPEVTQTPSHQVTQMGQEVILRCVPISNHLYFYWYRQILGQKVEFLVSFYNNEISEKSEIFDDQFSVERPDGSNFTLKIRSTKLEDSAMYFCASQRGGGGEQFFGPGTRLTVL.

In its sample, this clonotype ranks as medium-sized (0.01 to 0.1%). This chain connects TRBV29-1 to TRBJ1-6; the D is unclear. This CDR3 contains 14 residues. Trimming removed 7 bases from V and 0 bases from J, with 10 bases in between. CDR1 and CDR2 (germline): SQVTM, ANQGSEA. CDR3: CSASESSYNSPLHF. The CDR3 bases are TGCAGCGCCTCAGAAAGCTCCTATAATTCACCCCTCCACTTT.

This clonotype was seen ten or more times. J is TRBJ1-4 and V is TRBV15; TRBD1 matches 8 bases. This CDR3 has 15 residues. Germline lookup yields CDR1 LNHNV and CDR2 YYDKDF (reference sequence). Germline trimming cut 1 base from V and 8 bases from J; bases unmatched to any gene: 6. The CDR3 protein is CATSRAGGGEEKLFF. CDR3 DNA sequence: TGTGCCACCAGCAGAGCAGGGGGCGGAGAAGAAAAACTGTTTTTT.

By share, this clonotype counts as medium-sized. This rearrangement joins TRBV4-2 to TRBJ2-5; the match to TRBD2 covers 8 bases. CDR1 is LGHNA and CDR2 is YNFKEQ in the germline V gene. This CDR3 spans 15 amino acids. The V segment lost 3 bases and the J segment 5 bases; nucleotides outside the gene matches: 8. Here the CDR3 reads CASSQAGGAVETQYF. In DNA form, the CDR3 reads TGTGCCAGCAGCCAGGCCGGGGGGGCAGTGGAGACCCAGTACTTC.

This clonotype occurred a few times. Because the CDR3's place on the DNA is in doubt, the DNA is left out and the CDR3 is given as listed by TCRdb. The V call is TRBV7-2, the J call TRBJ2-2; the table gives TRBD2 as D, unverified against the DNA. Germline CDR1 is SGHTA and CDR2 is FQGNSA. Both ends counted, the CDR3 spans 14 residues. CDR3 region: CASSSDSTGELFFF.

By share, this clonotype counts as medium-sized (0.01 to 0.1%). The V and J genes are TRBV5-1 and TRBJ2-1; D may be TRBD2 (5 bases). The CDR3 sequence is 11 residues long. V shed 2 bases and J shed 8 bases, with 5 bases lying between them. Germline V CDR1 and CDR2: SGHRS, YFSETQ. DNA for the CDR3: TGCGCCAGCAGCTTTAGCGATGAGCAGTTCTTC. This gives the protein CASSFSDEQFF.

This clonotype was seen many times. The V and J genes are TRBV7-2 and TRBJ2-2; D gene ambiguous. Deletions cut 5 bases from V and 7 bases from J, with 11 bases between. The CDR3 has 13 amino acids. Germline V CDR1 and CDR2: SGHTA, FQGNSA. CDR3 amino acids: CASSPFFGGELFF. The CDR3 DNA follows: TGTGCCAGCAGCCCTTTTTTTGGCGGGGAGCTGTTTTTT.

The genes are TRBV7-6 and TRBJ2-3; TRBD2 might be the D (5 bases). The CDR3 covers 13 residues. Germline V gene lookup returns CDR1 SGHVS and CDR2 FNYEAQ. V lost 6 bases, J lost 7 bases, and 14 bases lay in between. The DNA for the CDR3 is TGTGCCAGCAGATTCCATGCCGGGAATACGCAGTATTTT. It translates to CASRFHAGNTQYF.

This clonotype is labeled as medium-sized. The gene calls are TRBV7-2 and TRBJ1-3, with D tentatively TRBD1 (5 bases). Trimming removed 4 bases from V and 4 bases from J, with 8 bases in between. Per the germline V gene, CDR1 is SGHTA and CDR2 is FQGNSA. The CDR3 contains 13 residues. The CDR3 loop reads CASSSRTGNTIYF. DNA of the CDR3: TGTGCCAGCAGCTCCCGGACAGGAAACACCATATATTTT.

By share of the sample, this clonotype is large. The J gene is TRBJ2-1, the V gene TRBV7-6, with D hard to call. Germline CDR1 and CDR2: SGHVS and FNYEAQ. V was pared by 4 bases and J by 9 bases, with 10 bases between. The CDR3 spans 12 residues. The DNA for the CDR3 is TGTGCCAGCAGCTACCTGCGAGGTGAGCAGTTCTTC. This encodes CASSYLRGEQFF.

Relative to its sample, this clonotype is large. This CDR3 is CASSLVGTSTDTQYF. The DNA for the CDR3 is TGTGCCAGCAGCTTAGTTGGGACTTCCACAGATACGCAGTATTTT. J is TRBJ2-3 and V is TRBV7-6, with D tentatively TRBD2 (6 bases). The CDR3 is 15 residues long. V was trimmed by 1 base and J by 2 bases, leaving 10 bases between them. CDR1 and CDR2 from the germline V gene are SGHVS and FNYEAQ. The variable domain in full, completed from reference TRBV7-6 and TRBJ2-3, reads GAGVSQSPRYKVTKRGQDVALRCDPISGHVSLYWYRQALGQGPEFLTYFNYEAQQDKSGLPNDRFSAERPEGSISTLTIQRTEQRDSAMYRCASSLVGTSTDTQYFGPGTRLTVL.